These 32 T cell receptor beta chains were all obtained from the same sample, sequenced in a study of Tregs in tolerant kidney transplant recipients. Method: immunoSEQ multiplex PCR; TCRdb's copy keeps in-frame clones and lacks some. The data show around 61,000 clones, around 82% seen once. Material for sequencing was CD4+ T cells from blood. Source of these receptors: a human donor in good health.

This clone was seen only a few times. This sequence joins TRBV19 and TRBJ1-2; 7 nucleotides line up with TRBD1. Germline CDR1 reads LNHDA; CDR2 reads SQIVND (reference sequence). With 4 bases clipped from V and 7 bases from J, the junction kept 12 bases outside the gene matches. The CDR3 is 15 amino acids. Written as DNA, the CDR3 is TGTGCCAGTAGTAATCGACAGGGTGCGAGGGGTGGCTACACCTTC. Its protein product is CASSNRQGARGGYTF.

The CDR3 sequence: CASSLMNTEAFF. The CDR3 DNA reads TGTGCCAGCAGCCTGATGAACACTGAAGCTTTCTTT. This rearrangement joins TRBV28 to TRBJ1-1; D is ambiguous. Germline CDR1 MDHEN, CDR2 SYDVKM. Trimming removed 6 bases at V and 0 bases at J, with 5 bases between. The CDR3 runs 12 residues. Complete variable domain (other parts from reference TRBV28 and TRBJ1-1): DVKVTQSSRYLVKRTGEKVFLECVQDMDHENMFWYRQDPGLGLRLIYFSYDVKMKEKGDIPEGYSVSREKKERFSLILESASTNQTSMYLCASSLMNTEAFFGQGTRLTVV.

V and J are TRBV19 and TRBJ2-7, with 9 bases fitting TRBD1. The V gene end was trimmed by 6 bases and the J gene end by 6 bases; junction bases not matched to a gene: 9. This CDR3 comprises 14 residues. CDR1 is LNHDA and CDR2 is SQIVND in the germline V gene (reference sequence). The CDR3 reads CASSSDRGIIEQYF. In DNA, the CDR3 is TGTGCCAGTAGCAGCGACAGGGGGATTATCGAGCAGTACTTC.

The J gene is TRBJ2-2, the V gene TRBV15, with D tentatively TRBD1 (6 bases). The V gene lost 3 bases and the J gene lost 4 bases, with 12 bases spanning the gap. The V gene's germline CDR1 is LNHNV and CDR2 YYDKDF (reference sequence). The CDR3 sequence is 15 residues long. The CDR3 here is CATSRGTGTTGELFF. The DNA of the CDR3 is TGTGCCACCAGCAGGGGTACAGGGACCACCGGGGAGCTGTTTTTT.

The rearrangement joins TRBV7-6 to TRBJ2-3; D might be TRBD2 (5 bases). Germline assignment: CDR1 SGHVS and CDR2 FNYEAQ. The CDR3 totals 15 residues. V lost 2 bases, J lost 4 bases, and 13 bases lay in between. The CDR3 DNA sequence: TGTGCCAGCAGCTTAAGTATTAGCGAGGCAGATACGCAGTATTTT. This sequence encodes CASSLSISEADTQYF.

The V and J genes are TRBV28 and TRBJ1-2; D possibly corresponds to TRBD1 (6 bases). The germline V gene encodes CDR1 MDHEN and CDR2 SYDVKM. The CDR3 contains 14 residues. V was pared by 0 bases and J by 8 bases, with 13 bases between. The CDR3 reads CASSLWGAKSGYTF. The DNA of the CDR3 is TGTGCCAGCAGTTTATGGGGGGCGAAATCAGGCTACACCTTC.

The V call is TRBV5-4, the J call TRBJ2-3; D assignment may be TRBD1 or TRBD2 (6 bases each). V dropped 5 bases and J dropped 2 bases, with 15 bases sitting between them. Germline V gene sequence: CDR1 SGHNT, CDR2 YYREEE (reference sequence). The CDR3 extends over 15 amino acids. CDR3 DNA sequence: TGTGCCAGCAGGTTCTCCGGGGGCCCCACAGATACGCAGTATTTT. Translated: CASRFSGGPTDTQYF. The full variable domain, its missing parts supplied by reference TRBV5-4 and TRBJ2-3, is ETGVTQSPTHLIKTRGQQVTLRCSSQSGHNTVSWYQQALGQGPQFIFQYYREEENGRGNFPPRFSGLQFPNYSSELNVNALELDDSALYLCASRFSGGPTDTQYFGPGTRLTVL.

This clone was seen just once. V gene TRBV6-5 combines with J gene TRBJ2-5, with TRBD1 as a possible D gene (5 bases). The germline V gene has CDR1 MNHEY and CDR2 SVGAGI. There are 15 residues in the CDR3. The V end lost 0 bases, the J end lost 3 bases, and 11 bases lay between the germline ends. DNA for the CDR3: TGTGCCAGCAGTTACTCGATGGGGCAAAAAGAGACCCAGTACTTC. This translates into CASSYSMGQKETQYF.

V usage is TRBV4-1 and J usage is TRBJ2-4; D unresolved. The CDR3 spans 18 residues. V was trimmed by 0 bases and J by 7 bases, leaving 22 bases between them. Germline CDR1 reads MGHRA; CDR2 reads YSYEKL. In DNA form, the CDR3 reads TGCGCCAGCAGCCAAGAGTACGCAGATGTGGCCAGGCCTAACATTCAGTACTTC. Its protein is CASSQEYADVARPNIQYF.

The rearrangement uses TRBV11-3 and TRBJ2-3, with D possibly TRBD2 on 5 matching bases. Germline CDR1 reads SGHNT; CDR2 reads YENEEA. Between the trimmed V and J ends, which lost 4 bases and 2 bases, there was a span of 10 bases. This CDR3 region has 14 residues. CDR3: CASSSRTFTDTQYF. The CDR3, as DNA: TGTGCCAGCAGCTCCAGGACTTTCACAGATACGCAGTATTTT.

The chain has TRBV6-5 and TRBJ1-2; D is ambiguous. V lost 6 bases and J lost 8, with 19 bases in between. The CDR3 is 14 residues long. The germline CDR1 and CDR2 sequences are MNHEY and SVGAGI. This chain's CDR3 is CASSLTPTPVGYTF. Written as DNA, the CDR3 is TGTGCCAGCAGCCTCACCCCAACCCCCGTCGGCTACACCTTC.

In the case of this clone: The junction departs from germline at one end; a sequencing error may be responsible. This chain uses TRBV2 with TRBJ2-5; no clear D. Germline V gene lookup returns CDR1 SNHLY and CDR2 FYNNEI. The CDR3 loop spans 11 amino acids. The CDR3 nucleotides read TGTGCCAGCAGTGAAGTGGAGACCCGGTACTTC. This sequence encodes CASSEVETRYF.

The chain carries TRBV4-3 and TRBJ2-3, with TRBD1 identical over 11 bases. In germline, CDR1 is LGHNA, CDR2 YSLEER. The CDR3 contains 17 residues. The J segment lost 0 bases and the V segment lost 0 bases, leaving 2 bases of the junction unmatched. This CDR3 reads CASSQDGTGGSTDTQYF. In DNA, the CDR3 is TGCGCCAGCAGCCAAGATGGGACAGGGGGAAGCACAGATACGCAGTATTTT.

The genes are TRBV2 and TRBJ1-1, with 7 bases identical to TRBD1. Trimming cost V 9 bases and J 1 base; bases outside gene matches: 8. From germline, CDR1 is SNHLY and CDR2 FYNNEI. CDR3 length equals 14 residues. Here the CDR3 reads CASSYRTGNTEAFF. Here the CDR3 DNA reads TGTGCCAGTAGTTACAGGACAGGGAACACTGAAGCTTTCTTT.

The V call is TRBV6-6, the J call TRBJ2-7; tentative D call: TRBD2 (6 bases). V dropped 8 bases and J dropped 7 bases, with 18 bases sitting between them. The CDR3 is 13 amino acids. Per the germline V gene, CDR1 is MNHNY and CDR2 is SVGAGI (reference sequence). This chain's CDR3 is CASALGTLMEQYF. In nucleotides, the CDR3 is TGTGCCAGCGCCCTGGGGACTCTCATGGAGCAGTACTTC.

V gene TRBV9 combines with J gene TRBJ2-1; D uncertain. CDR1 is SGDLS, CDR2 YYNGEE, per germline. V gave up 2 bases and J gave up 0 bases, with 6 bases separating them. The CDR3 runs to 14 residues. The CDR3 DNA follows: TGTGCCAGCAGCGTTCATAGCTCCTACAATGAGCAGTTCTTC. Translated: CASSVHSSYNEQFF.

This chain uses TRBV30 with TRBJ2-7; 11 bases fit TRBD2. This CDR3 has 15 residues. Germline V gene data show CDR1 as GTSNPN and CDR2 as SVGIG (reference sequence). After removal of 3 bases from V and 2 bases from J, the junction contained 6 bases not matched to a gene. In DNA form, the CDR3 reads TGTGCCTGGAGGGAGGGACTAGCGGCAACCTACGAGCAGTACTTC. Translation gives CAWREGLAATYEQYF.

This clone has just one count. The rearrangement links TRBV6-5 to TRBJ1-2, with TRBD1 matching over 7 bases. V dropped 6 bases and J dropped 8; count of bases not matched to a gene: 15. This CDR3 spans 15 amino acids. Germline CDR1 is MNHEY and CDR2 is SVGAGI. The DNA for the CDR3 is TGTGCCAGCAGACCCCCGGGACAGCTCAGGCTAGGCTACACCTTC. This gives the protein CASRPPGQLRLGYTF.

The rearrangement uses TRBV29-1 and TRBJ1-4; D gene uncertain. Germline-derived CDR1 and CDR2 are SQVTM and ANQGSEA. V lost 4 bases and J lost 3, with 6 bases in between. CDR3 length equals 12 residues. CDR3 in DNA: TGCAGCGTTGGCAGCCCTAATGAAAAACTGTTTTTT. Protein product: CSVGSPNEKLFF.

The rearrangement joins TRBV29-1 to TRBJ2-7; D is undetermined. CDR1 is SQVTM and CDR2 is ANQGSEA in the germline V gene. With 8 bases removed from V and 0 bases from J, the gap between germline ends came to 8 bases. The CDR3 loop spans 11 amino acids. The CDR3 DNA reads as TGCAGCTACATGAGCTCCTACGAGCAGTACTTC. Translation gives CSYMSSYEQYF.

The chain employs TRBV5-4 and TRBJ2-1; 12 nucleotides align to TRBD1. J gave up 7 bases and V 5 bases, and 7 bases lay outside the gene matches. The CDR3 runs to 15 residues. Looked up from germline, CDR1 is SGHNT and CDR2 is YYREEE (reference sequence). The DNA of the CDR3 is TGTGCCAGCAGACGACCGGGACAGGGGGCGAATGAGCAGTTCTTC. It is translated as CASRRPGQGANEQFF.

The chain combines TRBV11-2 with TRBJ1-1; D is unresolved. Germline V gene lookup returns CDR1 SGHAT and CDR2 FQNNGV. The V and J ends lost 5 bases and 3 bases respectively, with 10 bases between them. There are 13 residues in the CDR3. CDR3 sequence reads: CASSPLRYTEAFF. CDR3 coding DNA: TGTGCCAGCAGCCCACTGCGGTACACTGAAGCTTTCTTT.

This chain uses TRBV30 with TRBJ1-3; D not resolved. This CDR3 has 13 amino acids. In germline, CDR1 is GTSNPN, CDR2 SVGIG (reference sequence). V was trimmed by 4 bases and J by 1 base, leaving 8 bases between them. The CDR3 protein is CAWNSGSGNTIYF. CDR3 coding DNA: TGTGCCTGGAATTCGGGATCTGGAAACACCATATATTTT.

This chain joins TRBV4-1 and TRBJ2-5; 7 nucleotides line up with TRBD2. There are 15 residues in the CDR3. Germline lookup yields CDR1 MGHRA and CDR2 YSYEKL. The J segment lost 6 bases and the V segment lost 4 bases, leaving 11 bases of the junction unmatched. In DNA, the CDR3 is TGCGCCAGCAGCCCCGATCGGACTAGGAGCCAGACCCAGTACTTC. Protein product: CASSPDRTRSQTQYF.

CDR3 nucleotide sequence: TGCAGTGCCCCGTCGGGCTATGGCTACACCTTC. Its translation: CSAPSGYGYTF. The gene calls are TRBV20-1 and TRBJ1-2; no clear D gene. In germline, CDR1 is DFQATT, CDR2 SNEGSKA (reference sequence). Trimming took off 6 bases at V and 4 bases at J, with 9 bases between the two ends. The CDR3 is 11 residues long.

This rearrangement joins TRBV18 to TRBJ2-1; tentatively, D is TRBD1 (6 bases). Germline V gene lookup returns CDR1 KGHSH and CDR2 LQKENI. The V end was cut by 3 bases, the J end by 5 bases, with 11 bases between. The CDR3 runs to 14 residues. DNA of the CDR3: TGTGCCAGCTCACCCGGGACACTAGACAATGAGCAGTTCTTC. It codes for CASSPGTLDNEQFF.

The rearrangement uses TRBV10-2 and TRBJ2-7; a possible D gene is TRBD1 (8 bases). The germline V and J ends were trimmed by 5 bases and 4 bases, with 12 bases remaining between them. The CDR3 spans 13 residues. CDR1 and CDR2 from the germline V gene are WSHSY and SAAADI. CDR3 nucleotide sequence: TGCGCCAGCAGTTCACAGGGGGGGTACGAGCAGTACTTC. It codes for CASSSQGGYEQYF.

CDR3 region: CASSLRGTGAQETQYF. DNA of the CDR3: TGTGCCAGCAGCTTGAGGGGGACAGGGGCCCAAGAGACCCAGTACTTC. The V call is TRBV5-8, the J call TRBJ2-5; 10 bases agree with TRBD1. Germline loops: CDR1 SGHTS, CDR2 YDEGEE. Unmatched junction bases numbered 4, after V lost 1 base and J lost 1 base. The CDR3 is 16 residues long.

The chain combines TRBV6-5 with TRBJ2-5; 13 positions match TRBD2. In germline, CDR1 is MNHEY, CDR2 SVGAGI. The CDR3 spans 15 residues. J was trimmed by 6 bases and V by 4 bases; bases with no gene match: 5. The CDR3 loop reads CASSWTSGRLKTQYF. CDR3 coding DNA: TGTGCCAGCAGTTGGACTAGCGGGAGATTGAAGACCCAGTACTTC.

A single count supports this clone. The chain is built from TRBV30 and TRBJ1-1, with 7 positions matching TRBD1. The germline V gene has CDR1 GTSNPN and CDR2 SVGIG (reference sequence). J gave up 1 base and V 1 base, and 3 bases lay outside the gene matches. This CDR3 has 14 residues. Here the CDR3 reads CAWSDHRGNTEAFF. The CDR3 region has the DNA TGTGCCTGGAGTGACCACAGGGGGAACACTGAAGCTTTCTTT.

This clone was found many times. The chain is built from TRBV5-8 and TRBJ2-1; 8 bases agree with TRBD2. The V gene end was trimmed by 7 bases and the J gene end by 3 bases; junction bases not matched to a gene: 12. This CDR3 spans 16 amino acids. CDR1 SGHTS and CDR2 YDEGEE come from the germline V gene. The CDR3: CASPKYSGTSYNEQFF. The CDR3 region has the DNA TGTGCCAGCCCGAAATATTCCGGGACTAGCTACAATGAGCAGTTCTTC.

V and J are TRBV18 and TRBJ2-7, with D unresolved. V lost 2 bases, J lost 4 bases, and 9 bases lay in between. The CDR3 consists of 13 residues. Germline assignment: CDR1 KGHSH and CDR2 LQKENI. This CDR3 is CASSPSASYEQYF. For the CDR3, the DNA is TGTGCCAGCTCACCATCGGCTTCTTACGAGCAGTACTTC. The full variable domain, its missing parts supplied by reference TRBV18 and TRBJ2-7, is NAGVMQNPRHLVRRRGQEARLRCSPMKGHSHVYWYRQLPEEGLKFMVYLQKENIIDESGMPKERFSAEFPKEGPSILRIQQVVRGDSAAYFCASSPSASYEQYFGPGTRLTVT.